Reported below is one TCR beta chain. Its target is not known. TCRdb keeps only in-frame clones here, not all; method: immunoSEQ multiplex PCR. The data contain 1,400,000 or so clones, approximately 98.5% of them seen just once; the ten biggest clones take up over 0.3%. The V and J ends lost 5 bases and 3 bases, in that order; junction bases with no gene match: 9. The CDR3 runs 17 residues. In germline, CDR1 is SGHTA, CDR2 FQGTGA. This sample was taken from a study of shared clonotypes between healthy human individuals. Study outcomes and limitations: Compared with clonotypes that all four donors shared, non-shared clonotypes had lower generation probabilities.

Specimen: naive CD4+ T cells sorted from blood. The subset is: CD45RA+ positively selected. This receptor was taken from a man aged 30 to 45 in good health. V and J are TRBV7-3 and TRBJ2-2, with 10 bases that match TRBD1. CDR3 protein: CASSLLNGQGDTGELFF. The CDR3 DNA reads TGTGCCAGCAGCCTACTAAATGGACAGGGGGACACCGGGGAGCTGTTTTTT.